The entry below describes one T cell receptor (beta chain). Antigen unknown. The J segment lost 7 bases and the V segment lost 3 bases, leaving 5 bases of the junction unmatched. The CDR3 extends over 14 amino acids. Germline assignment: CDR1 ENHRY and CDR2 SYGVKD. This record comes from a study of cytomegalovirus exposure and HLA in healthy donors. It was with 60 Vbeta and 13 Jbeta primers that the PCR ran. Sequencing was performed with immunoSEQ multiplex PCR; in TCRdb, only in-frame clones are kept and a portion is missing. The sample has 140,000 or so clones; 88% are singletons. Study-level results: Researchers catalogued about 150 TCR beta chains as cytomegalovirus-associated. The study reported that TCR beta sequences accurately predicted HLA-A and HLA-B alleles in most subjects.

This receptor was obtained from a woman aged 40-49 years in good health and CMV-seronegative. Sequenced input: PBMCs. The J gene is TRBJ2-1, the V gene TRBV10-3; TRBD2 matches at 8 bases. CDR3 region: CAISDPGGVNEQFF. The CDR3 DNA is TGTGCCATCAGTGACCCGGGAGGGGTAAATGAGCAGTTCTTC.